This T cell receptor beta chain comes out of a study of T cells in Graves' hyperthyroidism and ophthalmopathy. The CDR3 runs to 15 residues. Germline-derived CDR1 and CDR2 are KGHSH and LQKENI. Deletions cut 0 bases from V and 7 bases from J, with 16 bases between. This clonotype was seen many times. It was RNA transcripts that yielded the amplified TCR beta CDR3 regions. In the first-round RT-PCR of the TCR CDR3, the HTBI primer set was used. TCRdb re-analysed the multiplex PCR reads in MiXCR, keeping a single row per CDR3 protein. The table lists hundreds of thousands of distinct CDR3 sequences, 15% to 20% of them singletons.

The chain combines TRBV18 with TRBJ2-7, with D tentatively TRBD1 (5 bases). Sample: blood. This receptor was obtained from a man over 45 with Graves' ophthalmopathy. The CDR3 sequence is CASSPPGQGIGEQYF. CDR3 nucleotide sequence: TGTGCCAGCTCACCACCAGGACAAGGCATCGGGGAGCAGTACTTC.